The clone carrying this T cell receptor (beta chain) has just one count. Using immunoSEQ multiplex PCR, the repertoire was profiled, and TCRdb retains in-frame clones only, with some absent. The sample includes about 7,200 clones, around 70% of them seen just once. Specified time point: neoterminal ileum biopsy at postoperative endoscopy, about 6 months after surgery. The CDR3 is made up of 15 amino acids. V lost 0 bases and J 6 bases, leaving 13 bases between the germline ends. The germline CDR1 and CDR2 sequences are LGHNA and YSLEER. The data were taken from a study of T cell repertoires in ileal Crohn's disease.

This rearrangement joins TRBV4-3 to TRBJ2-3; no clear D. The receptor was isolated from an adult with Crohn's disease. The sample was ileal tissue. In nucleotides, the CDR3 is TGCGCCAGCAGCCAAGATGAGACTGTGAGTGATACGCAGTATTTT. Translated, it gives CASSQDETVSDTQYF.